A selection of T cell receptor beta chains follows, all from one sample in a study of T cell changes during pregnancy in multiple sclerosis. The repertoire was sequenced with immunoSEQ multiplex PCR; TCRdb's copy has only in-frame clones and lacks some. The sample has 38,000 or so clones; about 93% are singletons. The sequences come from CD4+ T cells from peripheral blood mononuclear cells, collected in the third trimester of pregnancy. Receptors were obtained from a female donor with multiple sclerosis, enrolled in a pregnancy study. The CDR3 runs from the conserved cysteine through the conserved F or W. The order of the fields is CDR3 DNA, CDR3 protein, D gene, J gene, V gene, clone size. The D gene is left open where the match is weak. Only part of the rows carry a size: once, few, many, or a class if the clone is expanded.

DNA: TGTGCCAGCAGTTACGCGGAGCCGGGCACTGAAGCTTTCTTT
CDR3: CASSYAEPGTEAFF
D: -
J: TRBJ1-1
V: TRBV6-5
size: -

DNA: TGTGCCAGCAGCACCGGGACTAGCGTCCACGAGCAGTACTTC
CDR3: CASSTGTSVHEQYF
D: TRBD2
J: TRBJ2-7
V: TRBV5-4
size: -

DNA: TGTGCCAGCTCACCACTGAGCACAGGGGTCGATAACTATGGCTACACCTTC
CDR3: CASSPLSTGVDNYGYTF
D: TRBD1
J: TRBJ1-2
V: TRBV18
size: -

DNA: TGCGCCAGCAGTATCTCACTTACCTACGAGCAGTACTTC
CDR3: CASSISLTYEQYF
D: -
J: TRBJ2-7
V: TRBV5-1
size: -

DNA: TGTGCCAGCAGCTTTGCCGGACTAGCGGGAGCCACGCAGTATTTT
CDR3: CASSFAGLAGATQYF
D: TRBD2
J: TRBJ2-3
V: TRBV7-8
size: -

DNA: TGCGCCAGCAGCTCCCGGACAGGGTATGAAGCTTTCTTT
CDR3: CASSSRTGYEAFF
D: TRBD1
J: TRBJ1-1
V: TRBV5-1
size: -

DNA: TGTGCCAGCAGCCCCGCAGGGGCGGATGGTCAGCCCCAGCATTTT
CDR3: CASSPAGADGQPQHF
D: -
J: TRBJ1-5
V: TRBV7-2
size: -

DNA: TGTGCCAGCAGACAGGAGCTAAGCCTAGGGACCCAGCATTTT
CDR3: CASRQELSLGTQHF
D: -
J: TRBJ1-5
V: TRBV2
size: -

DNA: TGTGCCAGCAGCGATACAGGGGGAACTGAAGCTTTCTTT
CDR3: CASSDTGGTEAFF
D: TRBD1
J: TRBJ1-1
V: TRBV5-8
size: once

DNA: TGTGCCAGCAGTCGACAGGGGGTGACAGCCGGGGAGCTGTTTTTT
CDR3: CASSRQGVTAGELFF
D: TRBD1
J: TRBJ2-2
V: TRBV6-5
size: -

DNA: TGTGCCAGCAGCGTAGGCGGGAGGGCCTACGAGCAGTACTTC
CDR3: CASSVGGRAYEQYF
D: TRBD2
J: TRBJ2-7
V: TRBV9
size: -

DNA: TGTGCTAGTGGTCCCCAGCGGGGGGGAGTTGGCACCGGGGAGCTGTTTTTT
CDR3: CASGPQRGGVGTGELFF
D: TRBD2
J: TRBJ2-2
V: TRBV12-5
size: -

DNA: TGTGCTAGTGCCCTTTCTACCGGGGCAGGGGATCAGCCCCAGCATTTT
CDR3: CASALSTGAGDQPQHF
D: -
J: TRBJ1-5
V: TRBV12-5
size: once

DNA: TGTGCCAGCAGCTTTCAGGGGATCCAAGAGACCCAGTACTTC
CDR3: CASSFQGIQETQYF
D: -
J: TRBJ2-5
V: TRBV11-2
size: -

DNA: TGCGCCAGCAGCTTGTCGGGACAGGGTTGGACTGAAGCTTTCTTT
CDR3: CASSLSGQGWTEAFF
D: TRBD1
J: TRBJ1-1
V: TRBV5-1
size: -

DNA: TGTGCCAGCAGAGACCTTGGGGCGATGAACACTGAAGCTTTCTTT
CDR3: CASRDLGAMNTEAFF
D: -
J: TRBJ1-1
V: TRBV2
size: few

DNA: TGCGCCAGCTGGCCGAACAAAATAACAGATACGCAGTATTTT
CDR3: CASWPNKITDTQYF
D: -
J: TRBJ2-3
V: TRBV10-2
size: -

DNA: TGTGCCAGCAGTAGGACAGGGCCCTATGGCTACACCTTC
CDR3: CASSRTGPYGYTF
D: TRBD1
J: TRBJ1-2
V: TRBV6-1
size: -

DNA: TGTGCCAGCAGCTTGCGGCAGGGCGAGCAGTACTTC
CDR3: CASSLRQGEQYF
D: -
J: TRBJ2-7
V: TRBV5-4
size: few

DNA: TGTGCCAGTAGTCCTGCTCAGGGGGTCCACAATGAGCAGTTCTTC
CDR3: CASSPAQGVHNEQFF
D: TRBD1
J: TRBJ2-1
V: TRBV19
size: -

DNA: TGTGCCAGCAGCGTAGACATGAACACTGAAGCTTTCTTT
CDR3: CASSVDMNTEAFF
D: -
J: TRBJ1-1
V: TRBV9
size: few

DNA: TGTGCCAGCAGCTTCGGACAGAGAAAACACAATGAGCAGTTCTTC
CDR3: CASSFGQRKHNEQFF
D: -
J: TRBJ2-1
V: TRBV5-6
size: -

DNA: TGTGCCAGCAGCCCCCTCAATGAGCAGTTCTTC
CDR3: CASSPLNEQFF
D: -
J: TRBJ2-1
V: TRBV11-2
size: -

DNA: TGTGCCAGCAGCCCCGGGACTAGCGGGAAAAGGGGGTTCTTC
CDR3: CASSPGTSGKRGFF
D: TRBD2
J: TRBJ2-1
V: TRBV7-2
size: -

DNA: TGTGCTACAGAGGGCCAATGGAGGGAGTACCATCAAGAGACCCAGTACTTC
CDR3: CATEGQWREYHQETQYF
D: -
J: TRBJ2-5
V: TRBV28
size: -

DNA: TGTGCCAGCAGCTTGGAGGGGGGGCGCCCGGAAGAGACCCAGTACTTC
CDR3: CASSLEGGRPEETQYF
D: -
J: TRBJ2-5
V: TRBV5-8
size: -

DNA: TGTGCCAGCAGCGCGACTAGCGGGGGGTCCTACAATGAGCAGTTCTTC
CDR3: CASSATSGGSYNEQFF
D: TRBD2
J: TRBJ2-1
V: TRBV2
size: -

DNA: TGTGCCAGCTCCCAACTCCCCGGGACAAAGGATACGCAGTATTTT
CDR3: CASSQLPGTKDTQYF
D: -
J: TRBJ2-3
V: TRBV18
size: -

DNA: TGTGCCAGCACCCGAACAGGTATCGGTGGCTACACCTTC
CDR3: CASTRTGIGGYTF
D: -
J: TRBJ1-2
V: TRBV6-6
size: once

DNA: TGTGCCAGCAGCCGGACAGGGAGCTACGAGCAGTACTTC
CDR3: CASSRTGSYEQYF
D: TRBD1
J: TRBJ2-7
V: TRBV6-5
size: -

DNA: TGTGCCAGCTCACCACGCAGGGGGCAATCCCAGACCCAGTACTTC
CDR3: CASSPRRGQSQTQYF
D: TRBD1
J: TRBJ2-5
V: TRBV18
size: -

DNA: TGTGCCAGTAGTATTAGGGGACAGCGGAACACTGAAGCTTTCTTT
CDR3: CASSIRGQRNTEAFF
D: TRBD1
J: TRBJ1-1
V: TRBV19
size: -